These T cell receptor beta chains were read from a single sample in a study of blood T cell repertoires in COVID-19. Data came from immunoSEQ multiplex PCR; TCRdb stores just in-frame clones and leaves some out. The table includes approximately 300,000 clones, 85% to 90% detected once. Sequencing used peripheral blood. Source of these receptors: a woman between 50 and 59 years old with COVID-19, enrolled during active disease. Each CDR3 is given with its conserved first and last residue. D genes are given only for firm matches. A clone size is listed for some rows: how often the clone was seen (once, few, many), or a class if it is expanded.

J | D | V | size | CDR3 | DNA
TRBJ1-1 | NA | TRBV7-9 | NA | CASSFQGPNTEAFF | TGTGCCAGCAGCTTCCAGGGGCCCAACACTGAAGCTTTCTTT
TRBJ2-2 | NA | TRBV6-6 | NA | CASSRGLPGRDTGELFF | TGTGCCAGCAGTCGAGGCCTTCCGGGAAGGGACACCGGGGAGCTGTTTTTT
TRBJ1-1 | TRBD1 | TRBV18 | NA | CASSFSTGSSTEAFF | TGTGCCAGCTCATTCTCGACAGGGTCGAGCACTGAAGCTTTCTTT
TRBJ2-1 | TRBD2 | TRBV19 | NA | CASSEREGYNEQFF | TGTGCCAGTAGCGAGCGGGAGGGTTACAATGAGCAGTTCTTC
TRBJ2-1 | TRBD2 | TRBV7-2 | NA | CASSPVVGASGSRDNEQFF | TGTGCCAGCAGCCCGGTGGTCGGGGCTAGCGGGAGCAGGGACAATGAGCAGTTCTTC
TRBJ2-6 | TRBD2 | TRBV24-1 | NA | CATAGALSPLGANVLTF | TGTGCCACCGCGGGAGCCCTTTCCCCCTTAGGGGCCAACGTCCTGACTTTC
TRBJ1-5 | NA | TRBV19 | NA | CASSIRSVGGPHQPQHF | TGTGCCAGTAGTATAAGGTCTGTGGGAGGGCCTCATCAGCCCCAGCATTTT
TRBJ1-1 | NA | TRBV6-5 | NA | CASSTPPGSTEAFF | TGTGCCAGCAGCACCCCCCCGGGTAGCACTGAAGCTTTCTTT
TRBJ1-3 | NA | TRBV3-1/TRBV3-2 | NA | CASSQGGSSGNTIYF | TGTGCCAGCAGCCAAGGCGGCAGCTCTGGAAACACCATATATTTT
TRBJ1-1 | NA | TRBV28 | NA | CASSLRQANTEAFF | TGTGCCAGCAGTTTAAGGCAGGCGAACACTGAAGCTTTCTTT
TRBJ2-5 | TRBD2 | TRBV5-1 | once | CASSLQAGYQETQYF | TGCGCCAGCAGCTTGCAAGCGGGGTACCAAGAGACCCAGTACTTC
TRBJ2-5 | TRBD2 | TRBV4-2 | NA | CASSQGGLEIIQETQYF | TGTGCCAGCAGCCAGGGCGGACTAGAGATAATCCAAGAGACCCAGTACTTC
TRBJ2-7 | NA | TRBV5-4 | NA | CASSLGTSRSYEQYF | TGTGCCAGCAGCTTGGGTACTAGCCGCTCCTACGAGCAGTACTTC